This T cell receptor (beta chain) appears in the sequencing data of a study of cytomegalovirus exposure and HLA in healthy donors. Turning to the study itself: Among about 179 million T cells, an earlier analysis found around 100 million unique TCR beta sequences.

Researchers ran the PCR with 60 Vbeta and 13 Jbeta primers. Per the original methods: Later work found around 80 million unique TCR beta chains, with 9.5 million to 12 million shared. The assay was immunoSEQ multiplex PCR, and TCRdb's table has in-frame clones only and misses some. V, J and clone size are those of that table, while D and trimming were read from the DNA. The table includes roughly 100,000 clones, about 59% detected once. Germline trimming cut 3 bases from V and 3 bases from J; bases unmatched to any gene: 6. The germline CDR1 and CDR2 sequences are SGHVS and FQNEAQ. The CDR3 totals 15 residues.

The sequencing sample was made of PBMCs. The rearrangement joins TRBV7-8 to TRBJ1-1, with 8 bases matching TRBD1. The receptor's source is a man aged 25 to 45 in good health and CMV-seropositive. CDR3 sequence (DNA): TGTGCCAGCAGCTTGGACAGGGTGTCTCACACTGAAGCTTTCTTT. Encoded protein: CASSLDRVSHTEAFF.